Described below is a single TCR beta chain sequence and its context. The antigen is unknown. The sample is drawn from a study of T-cell reconstitution after alpha-beta-depleted transplantation in children. Overall study findings and caveats: By about two months after transplant, alpha-beta T cells reportedly arose from several hundred graft clones that had expanded.

The CDR3 is 14 amino acids. V lost 3 bases to trimming and J lost 3 bases, with 11 bases between them. The germline V gene encodes CDR1 SGHAT and CDR2 FQNNGV. For TCRbeta, the library was prepared with unique molecular identifiers. MiXCR was run by TCRdb on the PCR reads, yielding one entry per CDR3 protein. The profile shows approximately 980,000 distinct CDR3 sequences, around 30% of them singletons. The material sequenced was PBMCs, mostly from graft donor cells, taken 360 days after TCRalphabeta/CD19-depleted stem cell transplant. The sequence was obtained from a boy younger than two who had a stem cell transplant for SCID, so the T cells may come from the graft donor. This chain uses TRBV11-2 with TRBJ2-5, with D possibly matching TRBD2 (6 bases). The CDR3 sequence: CASSLRGTKETQYF. The DNA for the CDR3 is TGTGCCAGCAGCTTGCGGGGCACCAAAGAGACCCAGTACTTC.